Following are 6 T cell receptor beta chains from one sample sequenced in a study of PD-1 blockade in classical Hodgkin lymphoma. Every patient experienced relapse after autologous stem cell transplantation, and brentuximab vedotin exposure varied. TCRdb's copy holds only in-frame clones and misses some; the assay was immunoSEQ multiplex PCR. The data hold fewer than 65,000 clones, with roughly 90% observed a single time. The specimen comprised peripheral blood mononuclear cells (PBMCs), sampled at baseline. These receptors were obtained from a human donor with classical Hodgkin lymphoma.

This clone was detected a few times. The V gene is TRBV19, the J gene TRBJ1-5; TRBD1 aligns across 9 bases. The V gene's germline CDR1 is LNHDA and CDR2 SQIVND (reference sequence). V was clipped by 3 bases and J by 0 bases; unmatched bases: 6. This CDR3 contains 17 residues. The CDR3 reads CASSMVQGAHSNQPQHF. In DNA, the CDR3 is TGTGCCAGTAGTATGGTACAGGGGGCGCATAGCAATCAGCCCCAGCATTTT.

The rearrangement links TRBV11-2 to TRBJ2-7; D call uncertain. From germline, CDR1 is SGHAT and CDR2 FQNNGV. This CDR3 spans 15 amino acids. V gave up 4 bases and J gave up 0 bases, with 13 bases separating them. For the CDR3, the DNA is TGTGCCAGCAGCTACCTCCCTGTGGGCTCCTACGAGCAGTACTTC. Protein product: CASSYLPVGSYEQYF.

CDR3 loop: CASSPTGWGMNTEAFF. The CDR3 DNA is TGTGCCAGCAGCCCTACAGGGTGGGGGATGAACACTGAAGCTTTCTTT. This chain connects TRBV27 to TRBJ1-1, with D possibly matching TRBD1 (6 bases). The V end lost 6 bases, the J end lost 0 bases, and 17 bases lay between the germline ends. This CDR3 comprises 16 residues. CDR1 MNHEY and CDR2 SMNVEV come from the germline V gene (reference sequence).

This chain links TRBV29-1 with TRBJ2-3; weak D call: TRBD2 (5 bases). Between the trimmed V and J ends, which lost 3 bases and 2 bases, there was a span of 9 bases. CDR1 and CDR2 from the germline V gene are SQVTM and ANQGSEA. The length of the CDR3 is 13 residues. CDR3 coding DNA: TGCAGCGTTGATGGAGGAATCACAGATACGCAGTATTTT. This codes for CSVDGGITDTQYF.

V and J are TRBV4-1 and TRBJ2-5; D is unresolved. From germline, CDR1 is MGHRA and CDR2 YSYEKL. The CDR3 consists of 12 residues. Deletions cut 1 base from V and 4 bases from J, with 4 bases between. This chain's CDR3 is CASSQGGETQYF. Here the CDR3 DNA reads TGCGCCAGCAGCCAAGGGGGAGAGACCCAGTACTTC.

The V gene is TRBV5-4, the J gene TRBJ2-3, with D perhaps given as TRBD1 or TRBD2 (5 bases each). This CDR3 region has 14 residues. Per germline, CDR1 SGHNT and CDR2 YYREEE (reference sequence). Trimming took off 2 bases at V and 5 bases at J, with 12 bases between the two ends. In nucleotides, the CDR3 is TGTGCCAGCAGCTTAGGGACCCTCGGAGATACGCAGTATTTT. Translation: CASSLGTLGDTQYF.